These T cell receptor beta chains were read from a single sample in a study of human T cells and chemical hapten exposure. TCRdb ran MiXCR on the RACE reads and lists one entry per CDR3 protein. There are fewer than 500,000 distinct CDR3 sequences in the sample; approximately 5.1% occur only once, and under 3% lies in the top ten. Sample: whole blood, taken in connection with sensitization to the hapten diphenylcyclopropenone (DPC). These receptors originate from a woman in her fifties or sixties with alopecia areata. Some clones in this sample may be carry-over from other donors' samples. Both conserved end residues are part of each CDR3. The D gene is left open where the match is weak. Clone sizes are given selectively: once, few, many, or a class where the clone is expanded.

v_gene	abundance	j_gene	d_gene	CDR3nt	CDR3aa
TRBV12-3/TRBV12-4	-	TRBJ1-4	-	TGTGCCAGCAGTTTGTCCCCGGGGCTGGGGAATGAAAAACTGTTTTTT	CASSLSPGLGNEKLFF
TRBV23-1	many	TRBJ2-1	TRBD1	TGCGCCAGCAGTCAAGGGACAGGGAACTACAATGAGCAGTTCTTC	CASSQGTGNYNEQFF
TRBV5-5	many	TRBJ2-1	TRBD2	TGTGCCAGCAGACTGGGACTAGCGGGGGGCCCTAGCTCCTACAATGAGCAGTTCTTC	CASRLGLAGGPSSYNEQFF
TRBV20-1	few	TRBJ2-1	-	TGCAGTGCTAGGAGAGGAGGAGATGAGCAGTTCTTC	CSARRGGDEQFF
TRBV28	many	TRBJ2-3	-	TGTGCCAGCAGCACCCTTGACGGAGATACGCAGTATTTT	CASSTLDGDTQYF
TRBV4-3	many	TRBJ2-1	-	TGCGCCAGCAGCCCATACGCTGGAACCGTCGACAACAATGAGCAGTTCTTC	CASSPYAGTVDNNEQFF
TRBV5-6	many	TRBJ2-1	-	TGTGCCAGCAGCCATGACAGAAGCAATGAGCAGTTCTTC	CASSHDRSNEQFF
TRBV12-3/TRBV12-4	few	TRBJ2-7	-	TGTGCCAGCAGGTCTTCCAGGGTCTCCTACGAGCAGTACTTC	CASRSSRVSYEQYF
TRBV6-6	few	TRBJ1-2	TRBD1	TGTGCCAGCAGTTACTTGGGCAGGGGGAACTATGGCTACACCTTC	CASSYLGRGNYGYTF
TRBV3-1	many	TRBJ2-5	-	TGTGCCAGCAGCCAGCTCTCTAGCTACCAAGAGACCCAGTACTTC	CASSQLSSYQETQYF
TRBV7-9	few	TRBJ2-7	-	TGTGCCAGCAGCTTAGAGGAGGGGAACGAGCAGTACTTC	CASSLEEGNEQYF
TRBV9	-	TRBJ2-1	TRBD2	TGTGCCAGCAGCGTAGACAAGCGGGATTTTTACAATGAGCAGTTCTTC	CASSVDKRDFYNEQFF
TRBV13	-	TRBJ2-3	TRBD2	TGTGCCAGCGGGACTAGCGGGGTCACAGATACGCAGTATTTT	CASGTSGVTDTQYF
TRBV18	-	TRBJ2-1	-	TGTGCCAGCTCACCATACCGGGATCGGGACAATGAGCAGTTCTTC	CASSPYRDRDNEQFF
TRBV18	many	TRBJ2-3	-	TGTGCCAGCTCCAAACAGGGAGGCGCAGATACGCAGTATTTT	CASSKQGGADTQYF
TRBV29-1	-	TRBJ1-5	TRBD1	TGCAGCGTTTCCAGGGGGCGCGATCAGCCCCAGCATTTT	CSVSRGRDQPQHF
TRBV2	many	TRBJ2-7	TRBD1	TGTGCCAGCAGTGTCACAGGGGGTCTAAACGAGCAGTACTTC	CASSVTGGLNEQYF
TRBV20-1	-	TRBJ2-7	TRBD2	TGCAGTGCTAGAGAGTGGGGTAGCGGGAGTTTGTACGAGCAGTACTTC	CSAREWGSGSLYEQYF
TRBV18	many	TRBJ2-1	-	TGTGCCAGCTCACCAAGAGACAGCTACTACAATGAGCAGTTCTTC	CASSPRDSYYNEQFF
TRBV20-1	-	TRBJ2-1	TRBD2	TGCAGTGCCCCTCGGGGTAGCGGGGGGGGTGAGCAGTTCTTC	CSAPRGSGGGEQFF
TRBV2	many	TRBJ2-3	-	TGTGCCAGCAGTGAATATGGAGGGAGCACAGATACGCAGTATTTT	CASSEYGGSTDTQYF
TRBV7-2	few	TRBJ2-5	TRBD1	TGTGCCAGCCGATTTCGACAGGGCGCCCAGGAGACCCAGTACTTC	CASRFRQGAQETQYF
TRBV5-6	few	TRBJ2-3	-	TGTGCCAGCAGCTCCGCCGCGAATACGCAGTATTTT	CASSSAANTQYF